This T cell receptor (beta chain) stems from a study of blood T cell repertoires in COVID-19. Looking at the study overall: The samples span acute and convalescent COVID-19 from the United States, Italy and Spain.

In the original analysis: Estimation of nucleated cell counts was performed using reference gene primer amplification. TCRdb's table, derived via immunoSEQ multiplex PCR, lists solely in-frame clones and lacks some. Clone size and the V and J calls come from that table; the DNA yielded D and trimming. This table has approximately 150,000 clones, roughly 82% appearing once. The length of the CDR3 is 14 residues. The V gene end was trimmed by 6 bases and the J gene end by 6 bases; junction bases not matched to a gene: 4. CDR1 and CDR2 from the germline V gene are MDHEN and SYDVKM. This TCR came from a human donor in a cohort sampled during active COVID-19. Sequencing was done on a sample of peripheral blood. The rearrangement uses TRBV28 and TRBJ2-1; 11 bases are a match to TRBD2. The CDR3 here is CASRLAGEINEQFF. As DNA, the CDR3 is TGTGCCAGCAGACTAGCGGGAGAAATCAATGAGCAGTTCTTC.